A single sample gave rise to the 14 T cell receptor beta chains below, sequenced in a study of cytomegalovirus exposure and HLA in healthy donors. Measured with immunoSEQ multiplex PCR; TCRdb has only the in-frame clones, and not every one. The sample contains 150,000 or so clones, around nine tenths of which appear only once. Sequenced sample: PBMCs. These receptors were obtained from a young man in good health and CMV-seropositive.

This CDR3 is CASSSTSGGFTDTQYF. CDR3 nucleotides: TGTGCCAGCAGCTCCACTAGCGGGGGTTTCACAGATACGCAGTATTTT. This rearrangement joins TRBV7-2 to TRBJ2-3, with 11 bases that match TRBD2. This CDR3 contains 16 residues. V lost 4 bases, J lost 2 bases, and 5 bases stayed unmatched. The germline V gene has CDR1 SGHTA and CDR2 FQGNSA. Variable domain in full (rest from reference TRBV7-2 and TRBJ2-3): GAGVSQSPSNKVTEKGKDVELRCDPISGHTALYWYRQSLGQGLEFLIYFQGNSAPDKSGLPSDRFSAERTGGSVSTLTIQRTQQEDSAVYLCASSSTSGGFTDTQYFGPGTRLTVL.

The chain links TRBV4-1 to TRBJ2-7; tentative D call: TRBD2 (5 bases). Germline V gene sequence: CDR1 MGHRA, CDR2 YSYEKL. V was pared by 0 bases and J by 2 bases, with 5 bases between. This CDR3 spans 13 amino acids. The CDR3 region has the DNA TGCGCCAGCAGCCAAGACGGGGCCTACGAGCAGTACTTC. It encodes CASSQDGAYEQYF.

The chain carries TRBV5-6 and TRBJ1-2; 7 bases are a match to TRBD1. This CDR3 has 11 amino acids. The trim removed 4 bases at V and 7 bases at J, leaving 1 base unmatched. Germline CDR1 and CDR2: SGHDT and YYEEEE. Written as DNA, the CDR3 is TGTGCCAGCAGCCAGGGGGGTGGCTACACCTTC. It codes for CASSQGGGYTF. The full variable domain, completed using reference TRBV5-6 and TRBJ1-2, is DAGVTQSPTHLIKTRGQQVTLRCSPKSGHDTVSWYQQALGQGPQFIFQYYEEEERQRGNFPDRFSGHQFPNYSSELNVNALLLGDSALYLCASSQGGGYTFGSGTRLTVV.

The gene calls are TRBV2 and TRBJ1-6; D is ambiguous. This CDR3 has 16 amino acids. Trimming took off 7 bases at V and 0 bases at J, with 13 bases between the two ends. Per germline, CDR1 SNHLY and CDR2 FYNNEI. The CDR3 nucleotides read TGTGCCAGCATTAAAGCTACAAGCTCCTATAATTCACCCCTCCACTTT. It encodes CASIKATSSYNSPLHF.

This rearrangement joins TRBV9 to TRBJ1-6; D is possibly TRBD1 (6 bases). Trimming stripped 3 bases from V and 2 bases from J, with 12 bases between. The CDR3 loop spans 16 amino acids. Germline V gene data show CDR1 as SGDLS and CDR2 as YYNGEE. CDR3 residues: CASSEGTPTYNSPLHF. The CDR3 DNA reads TGTGCCAGCAGCGAGGGGACACCTACCTATAATTCACCCCTCCACTTT.

This chain uses TRBV19 with TRBJ1-2; possibly TRBD1 for D (6 bases). The CDR3 covers 15 residues. Trimming pared 3 bases from V and 3 bases from J, leaving 14 bases between. CDR1 LNHDA and CDR2 SQIVND come from the germline V gene (reference sequence). The CDR3 nucleotides are TGTGCCAGTAGTATCGTCGCGGACAGAGACTATGGCTACACCTTC. This codes for CASSIVADRDYGYTF.

The chain employs TRBV10-3 and TRBJ2-3, with 8 positions matching TRBD2. This CDR3 has 13 residues. CDR1 and CDR2 from the germline V gene are ENHRY and SYGVKD. Losses at the gene ends were 7 bases for V and 6 bases for J; bases not matched to a gene: 6. CDR3 loop: CAIKTGGPDTQYF. The CDR3 DNA is TGTGCCATCAAAACGGGGGGGCCCGATACGCAGTATTTT.

This clone is a singleton in its sample. The chain employs TRBV28 and TRBJ2-1, with D perhaps TRBD2 (5 bases). The V end lost 2 bases, the J end lost 8 bases, and 7 bases lay between the germline ends. Germline-derived CDR1 and CDR2 are MDHEN and SYDVKM. The CDR3 spans 12 residues. The CDR3 DNA is TGTGCCAGCAGTTTAGTGAGGGATGAGCAGTTCTTC. Translating gives CASSLVRDEQFF.

The V and J genes are TRBV12-5 and TRBJ2-1, with D possibly TRBD2 on 6 matching bases. This CDR3 has 12 residues. V shed 0 bases and J shed 11 bases, with 8 bases lying between them. CDR1 and CDR2 (germline): LGHNT, FRNRAP. The DNA for the CDR3 is TGTGCTAGTGGTTTGGTACGGGAGAAGCAGTTCTTC. This codes for CASGLVREKQFF. The complete variable domain, with remaining parts taken from reference TRBV12-5 and TRBJ2-1, reads DARVTQTPRHKVTEMGQEVTMRCQPILGHNTVFWYRQTMMQGLELLAYFRNRAPLDDSGMPKDRFSAEMPDATLATLKIQPSEPRDSAVYFCASGLVREKQFFGPGTRLTVL.

The chain combines TRBV14 with TRBJ2-3; no clear D gene. The germline V gene encodes CDR1 SGHDN and CDR2 FVKESK. The CDR3 extends over 14 amino acids. Trimming shortened V by 3 bases and J by 2 bases, and 9 bases separated the two germline ends. The CDR3 nucleotides read TGTGCCAGCAGCCACCCTAGGCACACAGATACGCAGTATTTT. Protein product: CASSHPRHTDTQYF.

The J gene is TRBJ2-7, the V gene TRBV4-3, with D possibly TRBD1 on 5 matching bases. The germline CDR1 and CDR2 sequences are LGHNA and YSLEER. This CDR3 comprises 18 residues. Trimming cost V 0 bases and J 0 bases, with 18 bases left between them. Here the CDR3 reads CASSQEAGYQFHSYEQYF. CDR3 bases: TGCGCCAGCAGCCAAGAGGCAGGGTACCAGTTTCACTCCTACGAGCAGTACTTC.

V usage is TRBV5-6 and J usage is TRBJ2-7, with D tentatively TRBD1 (6 bases). The CDR3 loop spans 16 amino acids. Germline lookup yields CDR1 SGHDT and CDR2 YYEEEE. The V and J ends lost 1 base and 3 bases respectively, with 17 bases between them. The CDR3 DNA reads as TGTGCCAGCAGCTTGCAGGGGCTCCAGAATTTCTACGAGCAGTACTTC. Protein product: CASSLQGLQNFYEQYF. Filled out from reference TRBV5-6 and TRBJ2-7, the complete variable domain reads DAGVTQSPTHLIKTRGQQVTLRCSPKSGHDTVSWYQQALGQGPQFIFQYYEEEERQRGNFPDRFSGHQFPNYSSELNVNALLLGDSALYLCASSLQGLQNFYEQYFGPGTRLTVT.

The chain uses TRBV7-2 and TRBJ1-1; D is undetermined. The CDR3 has 16 amino acids. V was cut by 1 base and J by 5 bases, with 17 bases left in between. The germline V gene has CDR1 SGHTA and CDR2 FQGNSA. In DNA, the CDR3 is TGTGCCAGCAGCTTAGGTTACATAGGGTCGGGGACTGAAGCTTTCTTT. Protein product: CASSLGYIGSGTEAFF.

The rearrangement joins TRBV4-1 to TRBJ2-3; possibly TRBD1 for D (5 bases). The V and J ends lost 6 bases and 2 bases respectively, with 12 bases between them. This CDR3 has 14 amino acids. Looked up from germline, CDR1 is MGHRA and CDR2 is YSYEKL. CDR3: CASRTGATTDTQYF. CDR3 sequence (DNA): TGCGCCAGCAGAACAGGAGCTACCACAGATACGCAGTATTTT.